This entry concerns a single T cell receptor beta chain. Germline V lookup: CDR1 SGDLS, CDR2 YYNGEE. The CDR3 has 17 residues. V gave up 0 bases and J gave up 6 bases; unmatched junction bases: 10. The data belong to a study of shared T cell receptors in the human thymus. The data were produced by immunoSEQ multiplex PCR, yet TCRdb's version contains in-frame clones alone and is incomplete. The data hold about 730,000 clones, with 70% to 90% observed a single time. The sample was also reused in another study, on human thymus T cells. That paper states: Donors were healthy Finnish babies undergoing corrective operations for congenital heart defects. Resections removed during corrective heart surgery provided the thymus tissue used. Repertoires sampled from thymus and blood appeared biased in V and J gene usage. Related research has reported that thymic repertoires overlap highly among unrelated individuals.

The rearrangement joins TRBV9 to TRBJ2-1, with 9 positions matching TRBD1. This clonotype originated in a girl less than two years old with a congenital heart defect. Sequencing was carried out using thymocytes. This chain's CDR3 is CASSVVPPGQGSNEQFF. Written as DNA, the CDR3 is TGTGCCAGCAGCGTAGTGCCCCCGGGACAGGGTAGCAATGAGCAGTTCTTC.